This is a list of T cell receptor beta chains from one sample in a study of blood T cell repertoires in COVID-19. Using immunoSEQ multiplex PCR, the repertoire was profiled, and TCRdb retains in-frame clones only, with some absent. The table lists about 140,000 clones, roughly 82% of them singletons. Sequencing was carried out using peripheral blood. All receptors derive from a man aged 55 to 70 with active or convalescent COVID-19. CDR3s include the opening cysteine and the closing phenylalanine or tryptophan. The order of the fields is D gene, clone size, V gene, J gene, CDR3 DNA, CDR3 protein. The D gene is left open where the match is weak. Rows may omit the clone size; those that give it use once, few, many or a size class.

d_gene: TRBD1
abundance: -
v_gene: TRBV19
j_gene: TRBJ1-5
CDR3nt: TGTGCCAGTAGTAATGACAGGGTAAATCAGCCCCAGCATTTT
CDR3aa: CASSNDRVNQPQHF

d_gene: TRBD1
abundance: few
v_gene: TRBV7-2
j_gene: TRBJ2-4
CDR3nt: TGTGCCAGCAGCTTGACAGGGGGCAAAAACATTCAGTACTTC
CDR3aa: CASSLTGGKNIQYF

d_gene: TRBD1
abundance: -
v_gene: TRBV11-2
j_gene: TRBJ2-7
CDR3nt: TGTGCCAGCAGCAAGGACAGGGGACAGGCCTACGAGCAGTACTTC
CDR3aa: CASSKDRGQAYEQYF

d_gene: TRBD1
abundance: -
v_gene: TRBV5-1
j_gene: TRBJ1-2
CDR3nt: TGCGCCAGCAGCCTACGGGACAGCGAGGACTATGGCTACACCTTC
CDR3aa: CASSLRDSEDYGYTF

d_gene: TRBD1
abundance: many
v_gene: TRBV7-8
j_gene: TRBJ1-4
CDR3nt: TGTGCCAGCAGCTTTGGACAGGGGGCTGCAACTAATGAAAAACTGTTTTTT
CDR3aa: CASSFGQGAATNEKLFF

d_gene: -
abundance: -
v_gene: TRBV27
j_gene: TRBJ2-1
CDR3nt: TGTGCCAGCGCTACGGGGTCTTCCTACAATGAGCAGTTCTTC
CDR3aa: CASATGSSYNEQFF

d_gene: TRBD1
abundance: -
v_gene: TRBV12-3/TRBV12-4
j_gene: TRBJ1-1
CDR3nt: TGTGCCAGCAGTTTATCAGGGGGCAGTGAAGCTTTCTTT
CDR3aa: CASSLSGGSEAFF

d_gene: TRBD2
abundance: -
v_gene: TRBV7-8
j_gene: TRBJ2-2
CDR3nt: TGTGCCAGCAGCGGATTGACTAGCGGGGGCCTCTCGAACACCGGGGAGCTGTTTTTT
CDR3aa: CASSGLTSGGLSNTGELFF

d_gene: TRBD1
abundance: many
v_gene: TRBV13
j_gene: TRBJ1-1
CDR3nt: TGTGCCAGCAGCTCTCAACCGGCCCGGGACAGTGTCATGAACACTGAAGCTTTCTTT
CDR3aa: CASSSQPARDSVMNTEAFF

d_gene: -
abundance: -
v_gene: TRBV18
j_gene: TRBJ2-2
CDR3nt: TGTGCCAGCTCACCACCGAACAGAAACACCGGGGAGCTGTTTTTT
CDR3aa: CASSPPNRNTGELFF

d_gene: TRBD1
abundance: -
v_gene: TRBV28
j_gene: TRBJ1-4
CDR3nt: TGTGCCAGCAGTTCCCCGACAGGGAGAAATGAAAAACTGTTTTTT
CDR3aa: CASSSPTGRNEKLFF

d_gene: -
abundance: -
v_gene: TRBV10-1
j_gene: TRBJ1-4
CDR3nt: TGCGCCAGCAGCCGGAGTAATGAAAAACTGTTTTTT
CDR3aa: CASSRSNEKLFF

d_gene: TRBD1
abundance: -
v_gene: TRBV2
j_gene: TRBJ1-1
CDR3nt: TGTGCCAGCACCCTGGGACAGGGGAGAAACACTGAAGCTTTCTTT
CDR3aa: CASTLGQGRNTEAFF

d_gene: -
abundance: -
v_gene: TRBV5-1
j_gene: TRBJ1-1
CDR3nt: TGCGCCAGCAGCTACCACAGGGACACTGAAGCTTTCTTT
CDR3aa: CASSYHRDTEAFF

d_gene: TRBD1
abundance: -
v_gene: TRBV27
j_gene: TRBJ2-5
CDR3nt: TGTGCCAGCAGTTGGAACAGGGGAGCCGGAGAGACCCAGTACTTC
CDR3aa: CASSWNRGAGETQYF

d_gene: -
abundance: -
v_gene: TRBV7-2
j_gene: TRBJ1-5
CDR3nt: TGTGCCAGCAGCCCCAGTCAGGGGAATCAGCCCCAGCATTTT
CDR3aa: CASSPSQGNQPQHF

d_gene: -
abundance: -
v_gene: TRBV7-2
j_gene: TRBJ1-6
CDR3nt: TGTGCCAGCAGCTTACCCAGGTCGACCCCCCACTTT
CDR3aa: CASSLPRSTPHF

d_gene: -
abundance: -
v_gene: TRBV11-2
j_gene: TRBJ1-2
CDR3nt: TGTGCCAGCAGCTTGGGCGCTGGCTACACCTTC
CDR3aa: CASSLGAGYTF

d_gene: TRBD1
abundance: -
v_gene: TRBV11-2
j_gene: TRBJ2-1
CDR3nt: TGTGCCAGCAGCTCCATCCAGGGGGCCCAGGTTAACAATGAGCAGTTCTTC
CDR3aa: CASSSIQGAQVNNEQFF

d_gene: -
abundance: -
v_gene: TRBV6-2/TRBV6-3
j_gene: TRBJ1-2
CDR3nt: TGTGCCAGCAGTTACTCGGCAGGGGCGATATATGGCTACACCTTC
CDR3aa: CASSYSAGAIYGYTF

d_gene: TRBD1
abundance: few
v_gene: TRBV11-2
j_gene: TRBJ1-1
CDR3nt: TGTGCCAGCAGCCTAGGGACAGAGAACACTGAAGCTTTCTTT
CDR3aa: CASSLGTENTEAFF

d_gene: TRBD2
abundance: -
v_gene: TRBV5-4
j_gene: TRBJ2-5
CDR3nt: TGTGCCAGCAGCTTGGCTCTAGCGGAAGAGACCCAGTACTTC
CDR3aa: CASSLALAEETQYF

d_gene: TRBD1
abundance: few
v_gene: TRBV4-3
j_gene: TRBJ1-2
CDR3nt: TGCGCCAGCAGCCGACTACAGGGGCATGGCTACACCTTC
CDR3aa: CASSRLQGHGYTF

d_gene: TRBD2
abundance: -
v_gene: TRBV30
j_gene: TRBJ2-1
CDR3nt: TGTGCCTGGACCAAAAAAGGGGGACTAGCGGGAGAAGACAATGAGCAGTTCTTC
CDR3aa: CAWTKKGGLAGEDNEQFF

d_gene: -
abundance: -
v_gene: TRBV4-3
j_gene: TRBJ2-1
CDR3nt: TGCGCCAGCAGCCAAGACAGTTACAATGAGCAGTTCTTC
CDR3aa: CASSQDSYNEQFF

d_gene: TRBD1
abundance: -
v_gene: TRBV10-3
j_gene: TRBJ2-1
CDR3nt: TGTGCCATCAGTGGCCAGGGGGAATCAGATGAGCAGTTCTTC
CDR3aa: CAISGQGESDEQFF

d_gene: -
abundance: -
v_gene: TRBV4-3
j_gene: TRBJ1-4
CDR3nt: TGCGCCAGCAGCCAACAGACTAATGAAAAACTGTTTTTT
CDR3aa: CASSQQTNEKLFF

d_gene: -
abundance: once
v_gene: TRBV6-5
j_gene: TRBJ1-6
CDR3nt: TGTGCCAGCGAGTGGGGGGGGCGGAATTCACCCCTCCACTTT
CDR3aa: CASEWGGRNSPLHF

d_gene: -
abundance: -
v_gene: TRBV6-5
j_gene: TRBJ1-2
CDR3nt: TGTGCCAGCACCACAACGGCGGGTGGCTACACCTTC
CDR3aa: CASTTTAGGYTF

d_gene: TRBD2
abundance: -
v_gene: TRBV2
j_gene: TRBJ2-1
CDR3nt: TGTGCCAGCAGTGTTCGACTAGCGGGCCATCTCGCGGAGCAGTTCTTC
CDR3aa: CASSVRLAGHLAEQFF

d_gene: -
abundance: -
v_gene: TRBV3-1/TRBV3-2
j_gene: TRBJ2-3
CDR3nt: TGTGCCAGCAGCCACTTGAGAGATACGCAGTATTTT
CDR3aa: CASSHLRDTQYF

d_gene: TRBD1
abundance: -
v_gene: TRBV5-1
j_gene: TRBJ1-2
CDR3nt: TGCGCCAGCAGCTTGGAAGGGGACAGGCGAGATGGCTACACCTTC
CDR3aa: CASSLEGDRRDGYTF